A selection of T cell receptor beta chains follows, all from one sample in a study of blood T cell repertoires in COVID-19. Repertoires were generated with immunoSEQ multiplex PCR, while TCRdb's copy carries only in-frame clones and drops some. The profile shows about 120,000 clones, more than 70% of them singletons. Sequencing was done on a sample of peripheral blood. These receptor sequences come from a woman of 80 years or more with acute or convalescent COVID-19. The CDR3 runs from the conserved cysteine through the conserved F or W. A D gene is named only where the DNA matches it firmly. Clone size is stated in some rows and not others, as once, few, many or a class when expanded.

J gene | D gene | V gene | clone size | CDR3 protein | CDR3 DNA
TRBJ2-2 | TRBD1 | TRBV28 | - | CASSLYQGASTGELFF | TGTGCCAGCAGTTTATATCAGGGGGCGAGCACCGGGGAGCTGTTTTTT
TRBJ1-4 | - | TRBV4-2 | - | CASSSGITNEKLFF | TGTGCCAGCAGCTCGGGGATTACGAATGAAAAACTGTTTTTT
TRBJ1-5 | TRBD1 | TRBV19 | - | CASSLLTGDGNQPQHF | TGTGCCAGTAGTCTACTTACAGGGGACGGCAATCAGCCCCAGCATTTT
TRBJ1-2 | - | TRBV28 | - | CASGPGSWDGYTF | TGTGCCAGCGGGCCCGGCAGCTGGGATGGCTACACCTTC
TRBJ1-6 | TRBD1 | TRBV6-2/TRBV6-3 | once | CASSYSGGTGYNSPLHF | TGTGCCAGCAGTTACTCAGGCGGGACAGGGTATAATTCACCCCTCCACTTT
TRBJ1-1 | TRBD1 | TRBV5-4 | - | CASSLGQGGNTEAFF | TGTGCCAGCAGCTTGGGACAGGGGGGGAACACTGAAGCTTTCTTT
TRBJ1-6 | - | TRBV10-3 | - | CAINWNPQGPLHF | TGTGCCATCAATTGGAACCCCCAGGGGCCCCTCCACTTT
TRBJ2-7 | - | TRBV12-3/TRBV12-4 | - | CASSLIAGAEQYF | TGTGCCAGCAGTCTCATCGCAGGGGCCGAGCAGTACTTC
TRBJ2-2 | - | TRBV25-1 | - | CASSRQEYTGELFF | TGTGCCAGCAGTCGACAGGAATACACCGGGGAGCTGTTTTTT
TRBJ1-1 | - | TRBV6-5 | few | CASSYSRGPNTEAFF | TGTGCCAGCAGTTACAGTCGAGGTCCGAACACTGAAGCTTTCTTT
TRBJ1-4 | - | TRBV2 | - | CASSQIQGNEKLFF | TGTGCCAGCAGCCAAATTCAGGGGAATGAAAAACTGTTTTTT
TRBJ2-1 | - | TRBV5-8 | few | CASSLGLLYNEQFF | TGTGCCAGCAGCTTGGGACTCCTCTACAATGAGCAGTTCTTC
TRBJ1-6 | TRBD1 | TRBV7-9 | - | CASRAGTGVSPLHF | TGTGCCAGCAGGGCCGGGACAGGGGTTTCACCCCTCCACTTT
TRBJ1-2 | TRBD1 | TRBV10-3 | - | CAISDRDRGGVGYTF | TGTGCCATCAGTGATCGGGACAGGGGAGGCGTTGGCTACACCTTC
TRBJ2-5 | TRBD2 | TRBV9 | - | CASSVGLAGVTHRETQYF | TGTGCCAGCAGCGTAGGTTTAGCGGGAGTAACCCACCGGGAGACCCAGTACTTC
TRBJ2-2 | TRBD1 | TRBV3-1/TRBV3-2 | - | CASSLGQANTGELFF | TGTGCCAGCAGCCTGGGACAGGCGAACACCGGGGAGCTGTTTTTT
TRBJ1-4 | - | TRBV18 | - | CASSHAPVPTNEKLFF | TGTGCCAGCTCACATGCCCCGGTTCCAACTAATGAAAAACTGTTTTTT
TRBJ2-1 | - | TRBV2 | - | CASSELSNEQFF | TGTGCCAGCAGTGAATTGAGCAATGAGCAGTTCTTC
TRBJ2-7 | - | TRBV5-1 | - | CASSRWADSSYEQYF | TGCGCCAGCAGCCGATGGGCCGATAGCTCCTACGAGCAGTACTTC
TRBJ1-1 | - | TRBV9 | - | CASSAQNTEAFF | TGTGCCAGCAGCGCACAGAACACTGAAGCTTTCTTT
TRBJ2-2 | - | TRBV2 | - | CASSDTRERSGELFF | TGTGCCAGCAGTGACACGAGGGAAAGGTCCGGGGAGCTGTTTTTT
TRBJ2-1 | TRBD1 | TRBV2 | - | CASSLRTGMRDEQFF | TGTGCCAGCAGCCTCAGGACAGGGATGAGGGATGAGCAGTTCTTC
TRBJ2-3 | TRBD2 | TRBV2 | - | CASRTGLAASTDTQYF | TGTGCCAGCAGGACGGGACTAGCGGCTAGCACAGATACGCAGTATTTT
TRBJ2-2 | TRBD2 | TRBV28 | - | CASSLLAGNTGELFF | TGTGCCAGCAGTTTACTAGCGGGAAACACCGGGGAGCTGTTTTTT
TRBJ2-3 | - | TRBV18 | - | CASSPLVRGARDTQYF | TGTGCCAGCTCACCACTGGTCCGTGGGGCCCGGGATACGCAGTATTTT
TRBJ1-4 | TRBD1 | TRBV9 | - | CASSARDRNNEKLFF | TGTGCCAGCAGCGCCCGGGACAGGAATAATGAAAAACTGTTTTTT
TRBJ1-4 | - | TRBV25-1 | - | CASSEGGVGKKLFF | TGTGCCAGCAGTGAGGGAGGAGTAGGAAAAAAACTGTTTTTT
TRBJ1-2 | TRBD1 | TRBV7-9 | - | CASSLRDRGNYGYTF | TGTGCCAGCAGCTTGAGGGACAGGGGTAACTATGGCTACACCTTC
TRBJ1-1 | - | TRBV19 | - | CASSQQGMNTEAFF | TGTGCCAGTAGTCAACAGGGAATGAACACTGAAGCTTTCTTT
TRBJ2-1 | TRBD2 | TRBV5-1 | - | CASSRRPEGLAGVSNEQFF | TGCGCCAGCAGCCGGCGGCCGGAGGGACTAGCGGGAGTTTCCAATGAGCAGTTCTTC
TRBJ2-5 | TRBD2 | TRBV7-2 | - | CASSKGLAVDQETQYF | TGTGCCAGCAGCAAGGGACTAGCCGTGGATCAAGAGACCCAGTACTTC
TRBJ2-5 | TRBD2 | TRBV7-2 | - | CASSLRGGSGGAWETQYF | TGTGCCAGCAGCTTAAGAGGAGGTAGCGGGGGGGCATGGGAGACCCAGTACTTC
TRBJ1-2 | - | TRBV3-1/TRBV3-2 | - | CASSQDGGGDGYTF | TGTGCCAGCAGCCAAGATGGGGGGGGTGATGGCTACACCTTC